This record covers a single T cell receptor beta chain. The target antigen is unknown. The data were taken from a study of T cell responses to AZD1222 COVID-19 vaccine. Study-wide context: It was second doses at about 4 or about 12 weeks that were pooled.

Generated by immunoSEQ multiplex PCR, the TCRdb table keeps only in-frame clones and is missing some. The table shows about 94,000 clones, with 88% occurring only once. Whole-study findings and limits: Seropositive at baseline were only a handful of AZD1222 recipients. Reportedly, nearly half of unique spike TCRs recognized epitopes outside B.1.351/B.1.1.7 mutations. In all cases, repertoires were sampled only after the peak T cell response.

This CDR3 contains 18 residues. Germline assignment: CDR1 MNHEY and CDR2 SVGEGT. J gave up 0 bases and V 6 bases, and 13 bases lay outside the gene matches. The sequence came from an adult in good health. Sample: peripheral blood, taken on day 0 of AZD1222 vaccination. This chain links TRBV6-2 or TRBV6-3 with TRBJ1-5; 8 bases map to TRBD1. This CDR3 is CASSPGQGLGYSNQPQHF. The CDR3 region has the DNA TGTGCCAGCAGCCCCGGACAGGGTCTGGGGTATAGCAATCAGCCCCAGCATTTT.